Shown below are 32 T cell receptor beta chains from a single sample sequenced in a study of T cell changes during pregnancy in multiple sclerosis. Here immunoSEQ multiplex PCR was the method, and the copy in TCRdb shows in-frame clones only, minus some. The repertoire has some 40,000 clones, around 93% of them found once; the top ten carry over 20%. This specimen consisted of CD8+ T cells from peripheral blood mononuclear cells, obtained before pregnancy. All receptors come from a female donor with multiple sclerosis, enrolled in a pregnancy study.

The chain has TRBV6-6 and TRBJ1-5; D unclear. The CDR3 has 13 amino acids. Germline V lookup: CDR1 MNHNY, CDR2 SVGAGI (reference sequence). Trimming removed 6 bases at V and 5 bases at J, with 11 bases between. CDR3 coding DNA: TGTGCCAGCAGAGACACGGTTGATCAGCCCCAGCATTTT. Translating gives CASRDTVDQPQHF.

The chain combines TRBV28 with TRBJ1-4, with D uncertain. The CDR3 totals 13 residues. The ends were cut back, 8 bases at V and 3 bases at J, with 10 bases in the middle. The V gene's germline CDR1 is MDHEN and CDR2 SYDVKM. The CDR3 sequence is CASHGGANEKLFF. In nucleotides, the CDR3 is TGTGCCAGCCATGGCGGGGCTAATGAAAAACTGTTTTTT.

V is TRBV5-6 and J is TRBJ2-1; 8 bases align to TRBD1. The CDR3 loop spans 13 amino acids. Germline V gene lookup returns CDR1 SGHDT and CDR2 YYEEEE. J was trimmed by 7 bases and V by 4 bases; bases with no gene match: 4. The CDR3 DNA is TGTGCCAGCAGCCCGACAGGGGTGAATGAGCAGTTCTTC. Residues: CASSPTGVNEQFF.

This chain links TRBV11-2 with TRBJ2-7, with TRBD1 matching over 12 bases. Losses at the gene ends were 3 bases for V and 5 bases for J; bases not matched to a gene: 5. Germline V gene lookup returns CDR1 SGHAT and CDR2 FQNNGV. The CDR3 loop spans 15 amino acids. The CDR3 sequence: CASSFRDRGPDEQYF. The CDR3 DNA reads TGTGCCAGCAGCTTCCGGGACAGGGGGCCGGACGAGCAGTACTTC.

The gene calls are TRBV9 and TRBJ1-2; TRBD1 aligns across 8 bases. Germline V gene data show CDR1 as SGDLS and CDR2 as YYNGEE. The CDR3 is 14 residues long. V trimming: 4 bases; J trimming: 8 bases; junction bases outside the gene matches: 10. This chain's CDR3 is CASSQNQGARGYTF. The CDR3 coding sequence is TGTGCCAGCAGCCAAAACCAGGGGGCGCGAGGCTACACCTTC.

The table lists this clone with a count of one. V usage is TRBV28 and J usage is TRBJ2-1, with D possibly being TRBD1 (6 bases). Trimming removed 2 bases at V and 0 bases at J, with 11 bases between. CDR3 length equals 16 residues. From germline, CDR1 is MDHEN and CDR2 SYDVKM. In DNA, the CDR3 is TGTGCCAGCAGTTTACACGGACAGAGCTCCTACAATGAGCAGTTCTTC. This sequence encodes CASSLHGQSSYNEQFF.

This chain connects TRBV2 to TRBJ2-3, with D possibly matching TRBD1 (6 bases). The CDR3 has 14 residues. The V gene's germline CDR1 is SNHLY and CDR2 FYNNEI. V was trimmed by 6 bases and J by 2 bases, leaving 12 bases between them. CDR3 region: CASSDRILTDTQYF. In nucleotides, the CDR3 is TGTGCCAGCAGCGACAGGATACTCACAGATACGCAGTATTTT.

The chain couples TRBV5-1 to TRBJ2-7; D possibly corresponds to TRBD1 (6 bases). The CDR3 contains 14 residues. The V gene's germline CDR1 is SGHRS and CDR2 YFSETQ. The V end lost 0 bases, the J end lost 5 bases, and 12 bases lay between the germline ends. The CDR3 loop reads CASSLDRVIDEQYF. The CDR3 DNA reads TGCGCCAGCAGCTTGGACAGGGTTATTGACGAGCAGTACTTC.

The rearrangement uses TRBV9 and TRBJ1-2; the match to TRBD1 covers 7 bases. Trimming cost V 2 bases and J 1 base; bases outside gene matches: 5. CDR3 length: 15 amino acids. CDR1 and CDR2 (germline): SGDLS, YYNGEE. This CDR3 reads CASSVGQASNYGYTF. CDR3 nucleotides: TGTGCCAGCAGCGTTGGACAGGCGAGTAACTATGGCTACACCTTC.

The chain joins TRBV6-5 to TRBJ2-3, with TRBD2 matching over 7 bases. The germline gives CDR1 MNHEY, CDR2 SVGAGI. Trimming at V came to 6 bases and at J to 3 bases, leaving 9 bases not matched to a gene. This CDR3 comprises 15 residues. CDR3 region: CASSPLGGLTDTQYF. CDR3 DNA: TGTGCCAGCAGCCCCCTGGGAGGGTTGACAGATACGCAGTATTTT.

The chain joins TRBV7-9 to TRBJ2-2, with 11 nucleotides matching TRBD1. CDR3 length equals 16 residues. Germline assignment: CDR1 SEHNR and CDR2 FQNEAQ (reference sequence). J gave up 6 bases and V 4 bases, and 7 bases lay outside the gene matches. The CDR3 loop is CASSSGQGASPGELFF. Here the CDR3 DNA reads TGTGCCAGCAGCTCCGGACAGGGGGCGAGCCCCGGGGAGCTGTTTTTT.

The CDR3 DNA is TGTGCCAGCAGTGTTAGCGGGGGGGCCTACAATGAGCAGTTCTTC. This translates into CASSVSGGAYNEQFF. The chain joins TRBV2 to TRBJ2-1, with 11 bases that match TRBD2. V lost 4 bases, J lost 2 bases, and 1 base stayed unmatched. Germline values: CDR1 SNHLY, CDR2 FYNNEI. The CDR3 runs 15 residues.

The CDR3 is CAIMVGQGHSGNTEAFF. The CDR3 DNA reads TGTGCCATCATGGTTGGGCAGGGCCACTCCGGGAACACTGAAGCTTTCTTT. This chain uses TRBV10-3 with TRBJ1-1; D possibly corresponds to TRBD1 (5 bases). The CDR3 is 17 residues long. V dropped 7 bases and J dropped 1 base, with 22 bases sitting between them. Germline CDR1 ENHRY, CDR2 SYGVKD.

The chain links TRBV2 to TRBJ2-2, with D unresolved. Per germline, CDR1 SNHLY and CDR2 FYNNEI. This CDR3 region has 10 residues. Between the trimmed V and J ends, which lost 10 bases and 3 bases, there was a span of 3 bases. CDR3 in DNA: TGTGCCATATACACCGGGGAGCTGTTTTTT. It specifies CAIYTGELFF.

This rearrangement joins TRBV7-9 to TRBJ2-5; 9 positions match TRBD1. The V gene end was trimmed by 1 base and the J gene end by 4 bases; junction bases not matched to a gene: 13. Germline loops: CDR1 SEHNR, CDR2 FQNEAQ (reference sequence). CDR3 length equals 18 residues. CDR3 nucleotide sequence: TGTGCCAGCAGCTTAGTTCTCCGGGACAGGGCCCCCCCAGAGACCCAGTACTTC. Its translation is CASSLVLRDRAPPETQYF.

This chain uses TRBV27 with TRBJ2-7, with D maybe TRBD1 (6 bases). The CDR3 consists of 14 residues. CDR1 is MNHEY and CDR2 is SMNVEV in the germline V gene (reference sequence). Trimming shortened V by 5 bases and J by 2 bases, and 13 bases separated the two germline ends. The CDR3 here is CASSLQDRPYEQYF. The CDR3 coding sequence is TGTGCCAGCAGTCTCCAGGACAGACCCTACGAGCAGTACTTC.

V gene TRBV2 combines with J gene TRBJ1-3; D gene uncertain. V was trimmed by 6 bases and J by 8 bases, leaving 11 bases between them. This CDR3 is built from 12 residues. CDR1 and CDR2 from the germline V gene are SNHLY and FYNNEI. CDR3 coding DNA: TGTGCCAGCAGGGGAGAACCCGACACCATATATTTT. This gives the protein CASRGEPDTIYF. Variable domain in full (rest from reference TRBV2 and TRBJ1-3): EPEVTQTPSHQVTQMGQEVILRCVPISNHLYFYWYRQILGQKVEFLVSFYNNEISEKSEIFDDQFSVERPDGSNFTLKIRSTKLEDSAMYFCASRGEPDTIYFGEGSWLTVV.

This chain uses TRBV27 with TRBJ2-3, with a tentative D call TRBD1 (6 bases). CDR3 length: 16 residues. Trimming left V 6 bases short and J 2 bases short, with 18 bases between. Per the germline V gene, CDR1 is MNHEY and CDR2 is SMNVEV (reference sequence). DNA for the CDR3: TGTGCCAGCAGACCATCAGGACAGCCCTACACAGATACGCAGTATTTT. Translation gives CASRPSGQPYTDTQYF.

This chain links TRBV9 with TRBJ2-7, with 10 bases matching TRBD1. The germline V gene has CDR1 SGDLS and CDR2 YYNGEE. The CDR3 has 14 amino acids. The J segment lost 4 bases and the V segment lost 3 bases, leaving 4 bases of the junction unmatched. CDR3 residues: CASSAGQGGYEQYF. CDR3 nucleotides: TGTGCCAGCAGCGCCGGACAGGGGGGGTACGAGCAGTACTTC.

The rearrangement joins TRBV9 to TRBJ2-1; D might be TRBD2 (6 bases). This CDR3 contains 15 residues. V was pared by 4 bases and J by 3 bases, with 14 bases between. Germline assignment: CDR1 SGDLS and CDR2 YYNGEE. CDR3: CASSRDSTIYNEQFF. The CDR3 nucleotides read TGTGCCAGCAGCAGGGACTCCACTATCTACAATGAGCAGTTCTTC.

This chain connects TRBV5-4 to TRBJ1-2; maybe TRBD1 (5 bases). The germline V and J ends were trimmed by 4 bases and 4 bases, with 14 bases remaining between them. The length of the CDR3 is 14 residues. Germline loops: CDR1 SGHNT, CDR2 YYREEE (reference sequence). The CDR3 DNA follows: TGTGCCAGCAGCCGAGATCAGGGATTCTATGGCTACACCTTC. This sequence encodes CASSRDQGFYGYTF.

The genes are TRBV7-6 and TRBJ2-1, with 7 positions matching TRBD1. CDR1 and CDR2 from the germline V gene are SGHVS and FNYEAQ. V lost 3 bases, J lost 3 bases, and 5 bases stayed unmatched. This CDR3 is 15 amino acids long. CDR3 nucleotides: TGTGCCAGCAGCTTGGGGACAGCTGACTACAATGAGCAGTTCTTC. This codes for CASSLGTADYNEQFF.

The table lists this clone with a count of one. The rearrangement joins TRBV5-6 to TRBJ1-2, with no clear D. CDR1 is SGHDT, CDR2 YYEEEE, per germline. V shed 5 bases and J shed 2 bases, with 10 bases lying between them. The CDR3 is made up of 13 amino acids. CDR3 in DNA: TGTGCCAGCAGGGATAGGGAGAACTATGGCTACACCTTC. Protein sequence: CASRDRENYGYTF.

The CDR3 protein is CASSPTGGGRTDTQYF. In DNA, the CDR3 is TGTGCCAGCAGCCCTACGGGGGGCGGCCGCACAGATACGCAGTATTTT. The chain links TRBV9 to TRBJ2-3; tentative D call: TRBD2 (7 bases). The germline V gene has CDR1 SGDLS and CDR2 YYNGEE. V dropped 4 bases and J dropped 1 base, with 16 bases sitting between them. This CDR3 region has 16 residues. The whole variable domain, remainder taken from reference TRBV9 and TRBJ2-3, is DSGVTQTPKHLITATGQRVTLRCSPRSGDLSVYWYQQSLDQGLQFLIQYYNGEERAKGNILERFSAQQFPDLHSELNLSSLELGDSALYFCASSPTGGGRTDTQYFGPGTRLTVL.

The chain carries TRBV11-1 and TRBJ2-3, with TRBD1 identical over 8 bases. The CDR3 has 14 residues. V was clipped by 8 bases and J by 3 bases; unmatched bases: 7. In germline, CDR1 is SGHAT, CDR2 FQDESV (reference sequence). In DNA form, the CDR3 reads TGTGCCAGCCACAGGGGGACGGATACAGATACGCAGTATTTT. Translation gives CASHRGTDTDTQYF. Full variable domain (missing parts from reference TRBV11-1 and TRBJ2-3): EAEVAQSPRYKITEKSQAVAFWCDPISGHATLYWYRQILGQGPELLVQFQDESVVDDSQLPKDRFSAERLKGVDSTLKIQPAELGDSAMYLCASHRGTDTDTQYFGPGTRLTVL.

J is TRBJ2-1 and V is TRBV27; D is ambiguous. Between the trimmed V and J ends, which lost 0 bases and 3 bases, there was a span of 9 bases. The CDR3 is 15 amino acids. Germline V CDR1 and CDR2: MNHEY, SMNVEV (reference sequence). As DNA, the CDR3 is TGTGCCAGCAGTTTATCAAACTCCGTCTACAATGAGCAGTTCTTC. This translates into CASSLSNSVYNEQFF.

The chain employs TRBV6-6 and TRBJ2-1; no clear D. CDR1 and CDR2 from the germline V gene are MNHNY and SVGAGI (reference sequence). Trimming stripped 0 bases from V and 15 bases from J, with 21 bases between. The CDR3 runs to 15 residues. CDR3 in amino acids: CASSYSRRAVPPAFF. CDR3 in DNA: TGTGCCAGCAGTTACTCGAGACGCGCGGTCCCTCCGGCGTTCTTC.

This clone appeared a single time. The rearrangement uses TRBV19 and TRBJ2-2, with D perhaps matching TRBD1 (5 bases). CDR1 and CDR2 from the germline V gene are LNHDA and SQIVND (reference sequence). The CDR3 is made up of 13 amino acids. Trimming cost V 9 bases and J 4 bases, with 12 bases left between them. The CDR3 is CARASDSTGELFF. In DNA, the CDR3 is TGTGCCAGAGCGAGTGACAGCACCGGGGAGCTGTTTTTT.

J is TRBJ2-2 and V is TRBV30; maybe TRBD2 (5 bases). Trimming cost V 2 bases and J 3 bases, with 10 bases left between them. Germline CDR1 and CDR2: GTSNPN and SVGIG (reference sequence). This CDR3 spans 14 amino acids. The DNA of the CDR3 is TGTGCCTGGAGTTGGCCAGCGGACACCGGGGAGCTGTTTTTT. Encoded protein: CAWSWPADTGELFF.

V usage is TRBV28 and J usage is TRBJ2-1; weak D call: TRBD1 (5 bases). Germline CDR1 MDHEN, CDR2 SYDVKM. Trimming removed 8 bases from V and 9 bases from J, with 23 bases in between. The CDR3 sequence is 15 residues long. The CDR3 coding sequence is TGTGCCAGCGCACCTCCACAGGCCCCCGCGATTGAGCAGTTCTTC. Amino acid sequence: CASAPPQAPAIEQFF.

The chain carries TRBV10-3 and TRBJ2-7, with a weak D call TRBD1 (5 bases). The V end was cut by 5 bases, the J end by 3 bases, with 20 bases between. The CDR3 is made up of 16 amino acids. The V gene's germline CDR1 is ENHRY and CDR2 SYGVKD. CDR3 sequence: CAISPKDSEEYYEQYF. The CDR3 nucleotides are TGTGCCATCAGTCCTAAAGACAGCGAGGAATACTACGAGCAGTACTTC.

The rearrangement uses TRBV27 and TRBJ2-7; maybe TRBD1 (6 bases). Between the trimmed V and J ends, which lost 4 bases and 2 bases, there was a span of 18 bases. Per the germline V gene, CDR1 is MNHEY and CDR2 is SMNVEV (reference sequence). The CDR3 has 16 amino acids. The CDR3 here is CASSWDPTGSPYEQYF. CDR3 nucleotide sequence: TGTGCCAGCAGTTGGGATCCGACAGGCTCCCCCTACGAGCAGTACTTC.